This T cell receptor (beta chain) was sequenced for a study of T-cell memory formation after mild COVID-19. Study in general: Each donor largely had its own TCR clusters.

TCRdb re-derived calls from the 5' RACE reads in MiXCR, one entry per CDR3 protein. The data hold about 57,000 distinct CDR3 sequences, with 10% to 15% observed a single time. CDR3 length equals 16 residues. In germline, CDR1 is SGHAT, CDR2 FQNNGV. V lost 3 bases to trimming and J lost 0 bases; unmatched junction nucleotides: 7. This clonotype was detected ten times or more. Material for sequencing was PBMCs or a T cell subset sorted from them (not recorded which). The V gene is TRBV11-2, the J gene TRBJ2-5; 7 bases are a match to TRBD2. The TCR comes from a young man who had mild COVID-19 (a few samples of this study predate the infection). Cell type and time point are not known. CDR3 nucleotide sequence: TGTGCCAGCAGCTTTATCAGGCTAGCGGACCAAGAGACCCAGTACTTC. Its protein is CASSFIRLADQETQYF.